This is a list of T cell receptor beta chains from one sample in a study of CD8 T cells in Susac syndrome. TCRdb re-analysed the immunoSEQ multiplex PCR reads in MiXCR, keeping a single row per CDR3 protein. The table has about 29,000 distinct CDR3 sequences, approximately 94% seen once; the top ten hold roughly 0.27%. The sample was CD8+ T cells from PBMCs. These receptor sequences come from a human donor in good health. CDR3s include the opening cysteine and the closing phenylalanine or tryptophan. D genes are given only for firm matches.

v_call	d_call	cdr3_aa
TRBV20-1	.	CSAASIGYQETQYF
TRBV4-3	TRBD1	CASSQNGQGIYGYTF
TRBV5-1	TRBD1	CASSGGQVEETQYF
TRBV7-9	.	CASSPGGGLYGYTF
TRBV29-1	.	CSVEGTNTGELFF
TRBV2	.	CASSEGQLWAYEQYF
TRBV7-9	.	CASSPGDRGGYEQYF
TRBV12-3/TRBV12-4	.	CASTLTRGWTEAFF
TRBV7-9	.	CASSFELTNEKLFF
TRBV3-1	TRBD2	CASSRKGAAGALGEQFF
TRBV12-3/TRBV12-4	TRBD1	CASSPTGPNTGELFF
TRBV27	TRBD1	CASSYPGQGITEAFF
TRBV12-5	TRBD1	CASGSGQGDTGELFF
TRBV7-9	TRBD1	CASRPDRGPSYEQYF
TRBV9	.	CASSGFNEQFF
TRBV20-1	.	CSARGAGRAYGYTF
TRBV6-6	.	CASSEDFQPGLPFF
TRBV6-2/TRBV6-3	.	CASSYRTARQPQHF
TRBV7-2	TRBD1	CASSPGTAYSPLHF
TRBV12-3/TRBV12-4	.	CASSPRVQDSTDTQYF
TRBV7-2	.	CASSRYMGAGYGYTF
TRBV19	.	CASSNSGGGDGYTF
TRBV20-1	TRBD2	CSAATSGGYNEQFF
TRBV6-5	.	CASSGGGVGNTEAFF
TRBV2	.	CASSRDRSSYEQYF
TRBV14	TRBD1	CASSRTGGKGAEAFF
TRBV3-1	TRBD1	CASSQQQGKNGYTF
TRBV5-6	.	CASSLNGDTQYF
TRBV7-9	.	CASSSTLLTRNYGYTF
TRBV10-3	.	CAISGGLQETQYF
TRBV10-2	TRBD1	CASSAGTANTGELFF
TRBV7-6	.	CASSLRLGVSYEQYF
TRBV13	.	CASSSSVDEQFF
TRBV7-8	TRBD2	CASSLGSGVYNEQFF
TRBV25-1	TRBD1	CASSGTGLYEQYF
TRBV10-3	TRBD1	CAISDLGGRTEAFF
TRBV3-1	TRBD1	CASSRQGMVVSYEQYF
TRBV7-8	.	CASSSHRGFTDTQYF
TRBV29-1	.	CSVQVNTEAFF
TRBV7-9	.	CASSGGRSPGEQYF
TRBV11-2	.	CASSLGGPNTEAFF
TRBV7-9	.	CAGSLVDPYEQYF
TRBV29-1	TRBD1	CSGRDSMNTEAFF
TRBV7-2	TRBD1	CASSLGRDRGLHPNSPLHF